The entry below gives a single T cell receptor beta chain sequence along with its context. The antigen remains unidentified. Per the germline V gene, CDR1 is SEHNR and CDR2 is FQNEAQ (reference sequence). The CDR3 contains 15 residues. Trimming shortened V by 5 bases and J by 2 bases, and 15 bases separated the two germline ends. This sample is drawn from a study of STAT5B mutations in CD4+ large granular lymphocyte leukemia. Study-wide results and caveats: Top patient clones used TRBV06 genes more often: 8/27 versus 2/35 in controls. CD4-sorted patient repertoires seemed more clonal than healthy CD4+ repertoires. Approximately 25% of private leukemic clonotypes occurred rarely in other patients' non-leukemic repertoires.

Sequencing was at survey level. Assay: immunoSEQ multiplex PCR; the TCRdb copy retains only in-frame clones and omits some. This sample carries some 32,000 clones, about 85% of them seen once, and the ten largest clones take around 4%. The source is a human donor in good health. The specimen sequenced was CD4+ T cells from blood buffy coats. This chain connects TRBV7-9 to TRBJ1-1; perhaps TRBD1 as D (6 bases). CDR3 in DNA: TGTGCCAGCAGCCCATCGGGACAAGTCAACACTGAAGCTTTCTTT. This sequence encodes CASSPSGQVNTEAFF.